The T cell receptor (beta chain) described here comes from a study of T cell changes during pregnancy in multiple sclerosis. Germline CDR1 SGHVS, CDR2 FQNEAQ. The V end was cut by 0 bases, the J end by 3 bases, with 9 bases between. The CDR3 has 14 residues. Sequenced by immunoSEQ multiplex PCR; TCRdb stores in-frame clones only, minus some. Here the sample spans around 34,000 clones, 90% being singletons. This chain links TRBV7-8 with TRBJ2-7; possibly TRBD2 for D (6 bases). Sequences were derived from CD4+ T cells from peripheral blood mononuclear cells, sampled in the second trimester of pregnancy. This TCR came from a female donor with multiple sclerosis, enrolled in a pregnancy study. This chain's CDR3 is CASSLAGLLYEQYF. The CDR3 nucleotides are TGTGCCAGCAGCTTAGCGGGACTCCTCTACGAGCAGTACTTC.